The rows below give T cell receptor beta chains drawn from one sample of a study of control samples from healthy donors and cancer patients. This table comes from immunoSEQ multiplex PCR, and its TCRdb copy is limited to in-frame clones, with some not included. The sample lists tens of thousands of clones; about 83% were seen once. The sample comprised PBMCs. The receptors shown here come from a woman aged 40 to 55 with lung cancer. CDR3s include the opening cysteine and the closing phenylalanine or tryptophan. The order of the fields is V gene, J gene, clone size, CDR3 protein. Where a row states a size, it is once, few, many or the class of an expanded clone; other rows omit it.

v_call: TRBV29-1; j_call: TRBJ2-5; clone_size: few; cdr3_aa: CSVEAPGTGMETQYF
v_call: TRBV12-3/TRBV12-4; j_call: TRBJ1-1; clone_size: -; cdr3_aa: CAVGWEGPAFF
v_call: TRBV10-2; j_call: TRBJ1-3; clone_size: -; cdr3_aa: CASSGQVNSGNTIYF
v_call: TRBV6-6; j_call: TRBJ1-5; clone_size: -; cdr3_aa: CASSYQESQPQHF
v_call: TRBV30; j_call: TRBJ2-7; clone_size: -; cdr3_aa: CAWTENRYEQYF
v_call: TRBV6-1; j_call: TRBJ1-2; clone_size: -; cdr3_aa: CASSDRVGRTNYGYTF
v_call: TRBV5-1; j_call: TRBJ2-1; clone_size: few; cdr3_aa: CASSLENSRNEQFF
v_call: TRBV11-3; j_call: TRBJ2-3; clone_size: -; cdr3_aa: CASSLITDTQYF
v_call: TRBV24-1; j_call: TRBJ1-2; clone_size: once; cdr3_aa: CATSDFQYGYTF
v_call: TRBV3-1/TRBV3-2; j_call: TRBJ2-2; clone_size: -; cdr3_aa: CATRLAGANTGELFF
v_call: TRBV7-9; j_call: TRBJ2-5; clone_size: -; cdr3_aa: CASSFPVWDRGETQYF
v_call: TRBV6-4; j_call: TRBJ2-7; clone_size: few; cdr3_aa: CASRPGTANYEQYF
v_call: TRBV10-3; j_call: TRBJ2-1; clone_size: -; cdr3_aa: CAISPGLAGGNYNEQFF
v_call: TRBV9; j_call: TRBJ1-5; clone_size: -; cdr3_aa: CASSVGISNQPQHF
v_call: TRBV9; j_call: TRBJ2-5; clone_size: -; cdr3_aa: CASSIRTGEETQYF
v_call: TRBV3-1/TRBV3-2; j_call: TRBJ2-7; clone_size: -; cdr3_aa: CASSPSGGRRDEQYF
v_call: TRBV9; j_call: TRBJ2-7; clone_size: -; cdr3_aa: CASSTGGSGDYEQYF
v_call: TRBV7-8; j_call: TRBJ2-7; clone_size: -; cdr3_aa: CASSLVLIGAHSYEQYF
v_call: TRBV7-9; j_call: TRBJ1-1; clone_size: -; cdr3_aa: CASSSTDRKVSEAFF
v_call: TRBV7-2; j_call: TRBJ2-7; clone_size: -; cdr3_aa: CASSLAGYQNEQYF
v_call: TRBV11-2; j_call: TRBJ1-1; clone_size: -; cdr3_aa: CASSLAPATEAFF
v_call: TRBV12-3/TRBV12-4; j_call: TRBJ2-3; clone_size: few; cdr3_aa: CASTDFPDTQYF
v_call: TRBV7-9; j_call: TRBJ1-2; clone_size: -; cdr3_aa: CASSSLKGGRDYGYTF
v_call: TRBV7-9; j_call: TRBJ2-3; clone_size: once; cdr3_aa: CASNPTASTDTQYF
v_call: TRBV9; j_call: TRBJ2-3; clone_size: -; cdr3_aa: CASSVVSDGDTQYF
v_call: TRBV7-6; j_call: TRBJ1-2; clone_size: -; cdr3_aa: CASSLRESDGYTF
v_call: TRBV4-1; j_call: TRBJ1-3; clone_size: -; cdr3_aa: CASRPIAMGNTIYF
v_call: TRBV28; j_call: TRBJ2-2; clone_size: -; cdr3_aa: CASTPADLYTGELFF
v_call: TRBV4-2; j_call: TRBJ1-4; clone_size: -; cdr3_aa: CASSLGTLKVATNEKLFF
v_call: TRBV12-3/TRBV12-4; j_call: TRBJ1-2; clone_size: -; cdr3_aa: CASSRDRGFGYTF
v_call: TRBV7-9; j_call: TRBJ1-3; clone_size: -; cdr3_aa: CASSLRGVTDTIYF
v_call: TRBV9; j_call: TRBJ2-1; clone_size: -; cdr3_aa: CASSVRTGTRQFF
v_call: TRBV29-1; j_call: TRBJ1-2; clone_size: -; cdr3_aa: CSVEETRQSKGYTF
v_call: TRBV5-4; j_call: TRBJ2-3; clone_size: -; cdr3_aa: CASSLGPSGVYDTQYF
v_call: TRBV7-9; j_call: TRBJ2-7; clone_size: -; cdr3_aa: CASSLPQGQGFLYF
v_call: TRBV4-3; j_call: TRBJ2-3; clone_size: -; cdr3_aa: CASSQGGGTVATDTQYF
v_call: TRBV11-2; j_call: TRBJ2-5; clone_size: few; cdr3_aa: CASSSNRGRGETQYF
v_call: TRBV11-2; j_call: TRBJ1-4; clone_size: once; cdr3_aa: CASSRSIIGRFNEKLFF
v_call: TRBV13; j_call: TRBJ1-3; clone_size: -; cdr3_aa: CASIGYPSAGNTIYF
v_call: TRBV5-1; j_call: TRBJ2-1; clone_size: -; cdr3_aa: CASSFRRTGGPYNEQFF
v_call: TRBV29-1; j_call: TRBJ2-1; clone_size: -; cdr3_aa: CSVDKQGGTNEQFF
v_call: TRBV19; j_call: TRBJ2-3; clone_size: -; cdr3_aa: CASSTGGTSSTDTQYF
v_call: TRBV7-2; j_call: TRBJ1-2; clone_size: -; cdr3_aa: CASSLYSVGANYGYTF
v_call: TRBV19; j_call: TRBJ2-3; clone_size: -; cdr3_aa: CASSIGVGGGRDTQYF
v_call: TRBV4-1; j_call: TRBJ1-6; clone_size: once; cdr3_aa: CASSQSLNRATDSPLHF
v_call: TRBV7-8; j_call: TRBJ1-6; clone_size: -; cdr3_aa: CASSSETGPGPLHF
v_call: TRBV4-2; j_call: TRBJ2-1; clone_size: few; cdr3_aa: CASSHPGTRDYNEQFF
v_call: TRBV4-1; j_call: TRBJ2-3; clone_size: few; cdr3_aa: CASSREQASGTDTQYF
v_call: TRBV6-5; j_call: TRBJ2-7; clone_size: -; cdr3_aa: CASSSTGMNEQYF
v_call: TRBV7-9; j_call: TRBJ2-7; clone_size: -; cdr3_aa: CASSAVTVGSYEQYF
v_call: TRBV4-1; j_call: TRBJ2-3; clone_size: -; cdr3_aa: CASSQDLTQYF
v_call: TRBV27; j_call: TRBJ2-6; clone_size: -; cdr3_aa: CASSFLGQGVSGANVLTF
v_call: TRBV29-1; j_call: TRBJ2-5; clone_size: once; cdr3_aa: CSVGREDQETQYF
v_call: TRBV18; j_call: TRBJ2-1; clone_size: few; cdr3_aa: CASSPEGVGQFF